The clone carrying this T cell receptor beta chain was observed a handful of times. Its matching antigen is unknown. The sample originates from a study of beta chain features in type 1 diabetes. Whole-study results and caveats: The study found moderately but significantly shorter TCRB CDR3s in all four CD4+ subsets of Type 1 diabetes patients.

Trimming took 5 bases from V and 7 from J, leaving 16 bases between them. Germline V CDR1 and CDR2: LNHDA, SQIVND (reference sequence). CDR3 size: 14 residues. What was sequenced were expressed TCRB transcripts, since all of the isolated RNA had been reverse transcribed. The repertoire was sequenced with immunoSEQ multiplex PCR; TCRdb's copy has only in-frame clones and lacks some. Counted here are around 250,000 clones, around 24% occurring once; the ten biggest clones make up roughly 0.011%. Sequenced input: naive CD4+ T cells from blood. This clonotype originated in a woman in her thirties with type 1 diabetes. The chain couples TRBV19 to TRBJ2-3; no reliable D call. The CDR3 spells CASSPMHGSNTQYF. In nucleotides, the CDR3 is TGTGCCAGTAGTCCAATGCACGGGTCAAATACGCAGTATTTT.